Below are 31 T cell receptor beta chains sequenced from a single sample in a study of technical replicates of blood from a few donors. Sequencing used immunoSEQ multiplex PCR; TCRdb keeps in-frame clones, though not all of them. The sample records tens of thousands of clones, around 87% being singletons. Sequenced: PBMCs. Receptor source: a human donor in good health. Some clones in this sample may be carry-over from other donors' samples.

The chain links TRBV4-3 to TRBJ2-1; 14 positions match TRBD2. The germline gives CDR1 LGHNA, CDR2 YSLEER. V lost 3 bases and J lost 12; bases outside the gene matches: 13. The CDR3 loop spans 17 amino acids. The CDR3 coding sequence is TGCGCCAGCAGCCAGGCCGGGACTAGCGGGAGATTGGCTCGGCAGTTCTTC. Translation gives CASSQAGTSGRLARQFF.

The chain couples TRBV5-1 to TRBJ2-3; TRBD1 might be the D (5 bases). The CDR3 has 14 amino acids. Germline CDR1 and CDR2: SGHRS and YFSETQ. V was trimmed by 2 bases and J by 2 bases, leaving 9 bases between them. CDR3 DNA: TGCGCCAGCAGCTTTTCAGGGTTCACAGATACGCAGTATTTT. Residues: CASSFSGFTDTQYF.

The genes are TRBV19 and TRBJ1-2; perhaps TRBD1 as D (5 bases). The length of the CDR3 is 15 residues. Germline V gene data show CDR1 as LNHDA and CDR2 as SQIVND (reference sequence). V was shortened by 6 bases and J by 2 bases, with 16 bases between the two germline ends. The CDR3 protein is CASRTATAGNYGYTF. CDR3 coding DNA: TGTGCCAGTAGGACTGCGACAGCAGGAAACTATGGCTACACCTTC.

This rearrangement joins TRBV6-1 to TRBJ1-1, with D possibly matching TRBD1 (6 bases). The germline gives CDR1 MNHNS, CDR2 SASEGT. Trimming pared 6 bases from V and 1 base from J, leaving 9 bases between. This CDR3 spans 13 amino acids. The CDR3: CASRDRSNTEAFF. The CDR3 nucleotides read TGTGCCAGCAGGGACAGATCGAACACTGAAGCTTTCTTT.

J is TRBJ2-5 and V is TRBV15; tentative D call: TRBD2 (5 bases). The CDR3 sequence is 15 residues long. V was pared by 0 bases and J by 4 bases, with 12 bases between. The germline gives CDR1 LNHNV, CDR2 YYDKDF (reference sequence). CDR3: CATSRDWNGGETQYF. Written as DNA, the CDR3 is TGTGCCACCAGCAGAGATTGGAACGGAGGAGAGACCCAGTACTTC.

The chain recombines TRBV10-3 with TRBJ1-6; D unclear. The germline V gene encodes CDR1 ENHRY and CDR2 SYGVKD. The V end was cut by 0 bases, the J end by 6 bases, with 6 bases between. This CDR3 has 14 amino acids. The CDR3 nucleotides are TGTGCCATCAGTGAGTCTTCGGGTAATTCACCCCTCCACTTT. The encoded protein is CAISESSGNSPLHF.

The V gene is TRBV11-2, the J gene TRBJ1-1; 7 bases agree with TRBD1. Germline lookup yields CDR1 SGHAT and CDR2 FQNNGV. The trim removed 4 bases at V and 6 bases at J, leaving 2 bases unmatched. The CDR3 has 12 residues. The CDR3 loop is CASSSDRSEAFF. The CDR3 nucleotides read TGTGCCAGCAGCTCGGACAGGTCTGAAGCTTTCTTT.

This clone occurred a few times. The V and J genes are TRBV7-2 and TRBJ2-5; D perhaps matches TRBD1 (5 bases). Germline lookup yields CDR1 SGHTA and CDR2 FQGNSA. V lost 6 bases, J lost 5 bases, and 22 bases lay in between. This CDR3 spans 16 amino acids. The CDR3 is CASSPGGVRGVETQYF. In DNA form, the CDR3 reads TGTGCCAGCAGTCCGGGCGGCGTTAGGGGTGTGGAGACCCAGTACTTC. Variable domain in full (rest from reference TRBV7-2 and TRBJ2-5): GAGVSQSPSNKVTEKGKDVELRCDPISGHTALYWYRQSLGQGLEFLIYFQGNSAPDKSGLPSDRFSAERTGGSVSTLTIQRTQQEDSAVYLCASSPGGVRGVETQYFGPGTRLLVL.

The CDR3 coding sequence is TGTGCCAGCAGCTCCAGGTACCTCTCCTACGAGCAGTACTTC. This encodes CASSSRYLSYEQYF. The V gene is TRBV7-8, the J gene TRBJ2-7; D call uncertain. Germline loops: CDR1 SGHVS, CDR2 FQNEAQ. The CDR3 is made up of 14 amino acids. Trimming removed 4 bases from V and 0 bases from J, with 10 bases in between.

V and J are TRBV7-9 and TRBJ2-7, with 8 bases aligning to TRBD1. Germline CDR1 is SEHNR and CDR2 is FQNEAQ (reference sequence). This CDR3 is 15 amino acids long. Trimming removed 2 bases from V and 6 bases from J; junction bases left unmatched: 9. CDR3 in amino acids: CASSLTQGAIGEQYF. The DNA of the CDR3 is TGTGCCAGCAGCTTAACTCAGGGGGCCATTGGCGAGCAGTACTTC.

V usage is TRBV9 and J usage is TRBJ1-3; the D is unclear. This CDR3 is 15 amino acids long. V was shortened by 0 bases and J by 0 bases, with 7 bases between the two germline ends. Germline V lookup: CDR1 SGDLS, CDR2 YYNGEE. The CDR3, as DNA: TGTGCCAGCAGCGTAGATCTCTACTCTGGAAACACCATATATTTT. Translating it yields CASSVDLYSGNTIYF.

The V call is TRBV30, the J call TRBJ2-1; TRBD2 matches at 9 bases. The trim removed 5 bases at V and 7 bases at J, leaving 12 bases unmatched. Per the germline V gene, CDR1 is GTSNPN and CDR2 is SVGIG (reference sequence). The CDR3 contains 15 residues. The CDR3, as DNA: TGTGCCTGGTCGGGTGGGGCGGGAGGGATAAATGAGCAGTTCTTC. Its translation is CAWSGGAGGINEQFF. Drawing the rest from reference TRBV30 and TRBJ2-1, the complete variable domain is SQTIHQWPATLVQPVGSPLSLECTVEGTSNPNLYWYRQAAGRGLQLLFYSVGIGQISSEVPQNLSASRPQDRQFILSSKKLLLSDSGFYLCAWSGGAGGINEQFFGPGTRLTVL.

With regard to this clone: The junction and the germline gene differ at one end; a read error may be behind it. The gene calls are TRBV15 and TRBJ1-3, with D possibly matching TRBD1 (6 bases). The CDR3 extends over 15 amino acids. Germline loops: CDR1 LNHNV, CDR2 YYDKDF (reference sequence). CDR3 DNA: TGTGCCACCAGCGCACAGGGTACCTCTCGAAACACCATATATTTT. It encodes CATSAQGTSRNTIYF.

This clone was counted between two and nine times. This chain joins TRBV18 and TRBJ2-5, with D uncertain. CDR3 length equals 12 residues. V gave up 2 bases and J gave up 7 bases, with 8 bases separating them. Germline-derived CDR1 and CDR2 are KGHSH and LQKENI. The CDR3 loop is CASSPAGRTQYF. The CDR3 coding sequence is TGTGCCAGCTCACCAGCAGGAAGGACCCAGTACTTC.

V is TRBV25-1 and J is TRBJ2-7, with 7 bases that match TRBD1. The CDR3 covers 16 residues. V lost 5 bases and J lost 2; bases outside the gene matches: 12. Germline-derived CDR1 and CDR2 are MGHDK and SYGVNS. The CDR3 protein is CASSTQGTGRAYEQYF. The CDR3 nucleotides are TGTGCCAGCAGTACACAGGGGACCGGTAGAGCCTACGAGCAGTACTTC.

The chain recombines TRBV9 with TRBJ1-6, with D perhaps TRBD1 (5 bases). CDR3 length equals 15 residues. Trimming stripped 0 bases from V and 7 bases from J, with 11 bases between. Germline CDR1 and CDR2: SGDLS and YYNGEE. CDR3 amino acids: CASSVGPGPNSPLHF. CDR3 in DNA: TGTGCCAGCAGCGTAGGCCCAGGGCCCAATTCACCCCTCCACTTT.

This sequence joins TRBV2 and TRBJ2-3; 7 bases are shared with TRBD2. This CDR3 is 12 amino acids long. Germline V CDR1 and CDR2: SNHLY, FYNNEI. After removal of 11 bases from V and 4 bases from J, the junction contained 6 bases not matched to a gene. The CDR3 coding sequence is TGTGCCGGGAGGGGTGGTTCAGATACGCAGTATTTT. Protein product: CAGRGGSDTQYF.

The chain carries TRBV2 and TRBJ2-3, with 14 bases lining up with TRBD2. Trimming removed 3 bases from V and 2 bases from J; junction bases left unmatched: 7. CDR3 size: 18 residues. CDR1 is SNHLY, CDR2 FYNNEI, per germline. The CDR3 coding sequence is TGTGCCAGCAGTGAGGCGGGGGGACTAGCGGGGGTCACAGATACGCAGTATTTT. Translation: CASSEAGGLAGVTDTQYF.

V and J are TRBV6-4 and TRBJ2-3; no definite D call. The ends were cut back, 5 bases at V and 3 bases at J, with 9 bases in the middle. This CDR3 contains 13 residues. The V gene's germline CDR1 is MRHNA and CDR2 SNTAGT. CDR3 in DNA: TGTGCCAGCAGTCAGGCCGAAACAGATACGCAGTATTTT. It is translated as CASSQAETDTQYF.

V usage is TRBV5-6 and J usage is TRBJ1-2, with 8 positions matching TRBD1. The germline gives CDR1 SGHDT, CDR2 YYEEEE. The CDR3 extends over 15 amino acids. After removal of 1 base from V and 3 bases from J, the junction contained 5 bases not matched to a gene. The CDR3 loop reads CASSLFTGGYYGYTF. The CDR3, as DNA: TGTGCCAGCAGCTTGTTCACAGGGGGTTACTATGGCTACACCTTC.

This clone was counted a single time. The chain is built from TRBV7-6 and TRBJ2-3; 8 nucleotides align to TRBD2. The CDR3 consists of 14 residues. Germline V CDR1 and CDR2: SGHVS, FNYEAQ. J lost 7 bases, V lost 4 bases, and 7 bases had no gene match. CDR3 nucleotide sequence: TGTGCCAGCAGCTCCGCGGGGGGCGGGTATACGCAGTATTTT. Its protein is CASSSAGGGYTQYF.

The chain employs TRBV2 and TRBJ1-3, with a weak D call TRBD1 (5 bases). The germline V and J ends were trimmed by 7 bases and 2 bases, with 6 bases remaining between them. Germline assignment: CDR1 SNHLY and CDR2 FYNNEI. The CDR3 covers 12 residues. The CDR3 sequence: CASTGAGNTIYF. The CDR3, as DNA: TGTGCCAGCACGGGGGCTGGAAACACCATATATTTT.

This chain joins TRBV5-1 and TRBJ2-7; 9 bases match TRBD2. Germline assignment: CDR1 SGHRS and CDR2 YFSETQ. Germline trimming cut 5 bases from V and 6 bases from J; bases unmatched to any gene: 9. The CDR3 is made up of 14 amino acids. The CDR3 region is CASRTGTSKGEQYF. In DNA, the CDR3 is TGCGCCAGCAGGACAGGGACTAGCAAGGGCGAGCAGTACTTC.

The chain has TRBV4-2 and TRBJ2-1, with D possibly being TRBD2 (5 bases). Germline-derived CDR1 and CDR2 are LGHNA and YNFKEQ. V was pared by 0 bases and J by 13 bases, with 13 bases between. This CDR3 has 13 amino acids. The CDR3 here is CASSQDRGNRQFF. CDR3 coding DNA: TGTGCCAGCAGCCAAGATAGAGGGAATAGACAGTTCTTC.

The chain uses TRBV7-3 and TRBJ1-3, with TRBD1 identical over 10 bases. The trim removed 5 bases at V and 3 bases at J, leaving 13 bases unmatched. The CDR3 consists of 18 residues. CDR1 and CDR2 (germline): SGHTA, FQGTGA. The CDR3 spells CASSPSAQGTGVGNTIYF. CDR3 bases: TGTGCCAGCAGCCCCTCCGCTCAGGGGACAGGGGTTGGAAACACCATATATTTT.

V gene TRBV7-9 combines with J gene TRBJ2-2, with TRBD2 identical over 8 bases. The CDR3 covers 15 residues. Germline trimming cut 4 bases from V and 6 bases from J; bases unmatched to any gene: 7. Germline CDR1 and CDR2: SEHNR and FQNEAQ (reference sequence). The DNA for the CDR3 is TGTGCCAGCAGCTCCAGCGGGAGCGGGGCCGGGGAGCTGTTTTTT. Its protein is CASSSSGSGAGELFF.

Comments on this clone: This CDR3 is also generated by other DNA sequences in the sample. This sequence joins TRBV27 and TRBJ2-1; a weak D match, TRBD1 (5 bases). Trimming removed 2 bases at V and 6 bases at J, with 5 bases between. The germline gives CDR1 MNHEY, CDR2 SMNVEV (reference sequence). This CDR3 comprises 12 residues. This chain's CDR3 is CASSLRGNEQFF. In nucleotides, the CDR3 is TGTGCCAGCAGTTTAAGGGGCAATGAGCAGTTCTTC.

The chain carries TRBV7-2 and TRBJ2-7; 13 positions agree with TRBD2. Germline CDR1 reads SGHTA; CDR2 reads FQGNSA. The CDR3 contains 17 residues. J lost 2 bases, V lost 1 base, and 5 bases had no gene match. The CDR3 loop reads CASSLGSGLAGPYEQYF. As DNA, the CDR3 is TGTGCCAGCAGCTTAGGGTCGGGACTAGCGGGACCCTACGAGCAGTACTTC.

CDR3 loop: CASSESFSGYTF. The CDR3 nucleotides read TGTGCCAGCAGTGAATCTTTTTCTGGCTACACCTTC. V usage is TRBV2 and J usage is TRBJ1-2, with D hard to call. The CDR3 is made up of 12 amino acids. From germline, CDR1 is SNHLY and CDR2 FYNNEI. Trimming shortened V by 2 bases and J by 7 bases, and 8 bases separated the two germline ends.

This clone showed up just once. The CDR3 DNA is TGTGCCAGCAGCCAAAAGGTTGGTCGGACTCAGCAGTTCTTC. This sequence encodes CASSQKVGRTQQFF. The rearrangement links TRBV7-3 to TRBJ2-1; tentatively, D is TRBD2 (5 bases). The CDR3 sequence is 14 residues long. Trimming took off 5 bases at V and 11 bases at J, with 19 bases between the two ends. Per germline, CDR1 SGHTA and CDR2 FQGTGA. The whole variable domain, remainder taken from reference TRBV7-3 and TRBJ2-1, is GAGVSQTPSNKVTEKGKYVELRCDPISGHTALYWYRQSLGQGPEFLIYFQGTGAADDSGLPNDRFFAVRPEGSVSTLKIQRTERGDSAVYLCASSQKVGRTQQFFGPGTRLTVL.

There are a few counts of this clone. V gene TRBV7-9 combines with J gene TRBJ1-4, with D maybe TRBD1 (5 bases). V was pared by 0 bases and J by 3 bases, with 11 bases between. This CDR3 contains 16 residues. The germline gives CDR1 SEHNR, CDR2 FQNEAQ (reference sequence). The CDR3 DNA sequence: TGTGCCAGCAGCTTAGCGGGCAGGGCGTCTAATGAAAAACTGTTTTTT. Translating it yields CASSLAGRASNEKLFF.